This entry lists 23 T cell receptor beta chains sequenced from one sample in a study of cytotoxic CD8 clonotypes in ibrutinib-treated CLL. The table came from immunoSEQ multiplex PCR; TCRdb's copy has only in-frame clones and leaves some out. The data contain approximately 350,000 clones, about 61% of them seen just once; the ten biggest clones take up around 6.3%. The sample in question was PBMCs, obtained after 36 months of ibrutinib treatment. The origin of the receptors is a human donor with chronic lymphocytic leukemia.

There are a few counts of this clone. The chain has TRBV9 and TRBJ1-5, with a possible D match to TRBD1 (6 bases). Germline assignment: CDR1 SGDLS and CDR2 YYNGEE. Trimming took off 5 bases at V and 7 bases at J, with 16 bases between the two ends. The CDR3 covers 14 residues. CDR3: CASSGTGLGQPQHF. Written as DNA, the CDR3 is TGTGCCAGCAGTGGCACAGGGCTTGGACAGCCCCAGCATTTT.

In DNA form, the CDR3 reads TGTGCCACCCAAGGTCAAATCAATCAGCCCCAGCATTTT. This gives the protein CATQGQINQPQHF. J is TRBJ1-5 and V is TRBV2, with unresolved D. The germline gives CDR1 SNHLY, CDR2 FYNNEI. V lost 10 bases and J lost 3, with 13 bases in between. The CDR3 extends over 13 amino acids.

The chain uses TRBV7-2 and TRBJ2-3; D not certain. The germline V gene encodes CDR1 SGHTA and CDR2 FQGNSA. Trimming cost V 0 bases and J 0 bases, with 4 bases left between them. The length of the CDR3 is 14 residues. CDR3 region: CASSLAVSTDTQYF. CDR3 nucleotides: TGTGCCAGCAGCTTAGCGGTGAGCACAGATACGCAGTATTTT.

This clone appeared a few times. The chain couples TRBV5-6 to TRBJ2-4; D gene unclear. The ends were cut back, 2 bases at V and 0 bases at J, with 18 bases in the middle. CDR3 length: 18 residues. The germline CDR1 and CDR2 sequences are SGHDT and YYEEEE. The CDR3 DNA is TGTGCCAGCAGCTTATTATTTAGTGATGCGGAAGCCAAAAACATTCAGTACTTC. It codes for CASSLLFSDAEAKNIQYF.

This clone was counted ten times or more. The rearrangement links TRBV5-4 to TRBJ2-7, with D hard to call. V was shortened by 7 bases and J by 9 bases, with 20 bases between the two germline ends. CDR3 length: 13 amino acids. Germline assignment: CDR1 SGHNT and CDR2 YYREEE (reference sequence). The CDR3: CASSAFGTEGQYF. DNA for the CDR3: TGTGCCAGCTCAGCTTTCGGCACAGAAGGGCAGTACTTC.

The genes are TRBV25-1 and TRBJ2-3, with 8 bases identical to TRBD2. The CDR3 has 15 residues. V trimming: 5 bases; J trimming: 1 base; junction bases outside the gene matches: 5. CDR1 MGHDK and CDR2 SYGVNS come from the germline V gene. The CDR3 protein is CASSTSGRRTDTQYF. The CDR3, as DNA: TGTGCCAGCAGTACTAGCGGAAGACGCACAGATACGCAGTATTTT.

The chain links TRBV7-3 to TRBJ2-5; possible D gene TRBD1, 6 bases. The J call may not be correct, given that the DNA end is closer to TRBJ2-7. Germline V CDR1 and CDR2: SGHTA, FQGTGA. CDR3 length equals 13 residues. The CDR3 DNA reads as TGTGCCAGCAGCTTATTTACAGGGTACGAGCAGTACTTC. It yields the protein CASSLFTGYEQYF.

This clone has only a few counts. V and J are TRBV18 and TRBJ2-7, with a possible D match to TRBD1 (7 bases). Germline V gives CDR1 KGHSH, CDR2 LQKENI. The V and J ends lost 8 bases and 3 bases respectively, with 14 bases between them. This CDR3 has 13 amino acids. The CDR3 nucleotides are TGTGCCAGCCGACTAGGGGGCGTCTACGAGCAGTACTTC. Its protein is CASRLGGVYEQYF.

V gene TRBV14 combines with J gene TRBJ1-4; D unresolved. The CDR3 spans 13 residues. Germline V gives CDR1 SGHDN, CDR2 FVKESK. V lost 5 bases to trimming and J lost 5 bases, with 9 bases between them. The DNA of the CDR3 is TGTGCCAGCAGCAATAGGTGGAATGAAAAACTGTTTTTT. It is translated as CASSNRWNEKLFF.

V usage is TRBV10-3 and J usage is TRBJ1-4; tentative D call: TRBD1 (5 bases). This CDR3 spans 16 amino acids. Trimming took off 2 bases at V and 0 bases at J, with 10 bases between the two ends. The germline V gene has CDR1 ENHRY and CDR2 SYGVKD. The CDR3 reads CAISEPTGATNEKLFF. DNA for the CDR3: TGTGCCATCAGTGAGCCGACGGGGGCAACTAATGAAAAACTGTTTTTT.

V and J are TRBV15 and TRBJ1-2; no clear D gene. Between the trimmed V and J ends, which lost 6 bases and 8 bases, there was a span of 10 bases. This CDR3 region has 11 residues. Germline CDR1 reads LNHNV; CDR2 reads YYDKDF (reference sequence). CDR3 sequence reads: CATRDAGGYTF. CDR3 DNA: TGTGCCACCAGGGACGCCGGGGGCTACACCTTC.

This sequence joins TRBV29-1 and TRBJ1-1; possible D gene TRBD1, 6 bases. Trimming stripped 4 bases from V and 1 base from J, with 7 bases between. The germline V gene has CDR1 SQVTM and CDR2 ANQGSEA. This CDR3 is built from 12 residues. The CDR3 region has the DNA TGCAGCGTTGGGACAGCGAACACTGAAGCTTTCTTT. Amino acid sequence: CSVGTANTEAFF.

The V gene is TRBV20-1, the J gene TRBJ2-7; TRBD2 agrees at 8 bases. The CDR3 totals 11 residues. The junction had 3 bases not matched to a gene; V was cut back by 5 bases and J by 6 bases. In germline, CDR1 is DFQATT, CDR2 SNEGSKA (reference sequence). CDR3 amino acids: CSARGRTEQYF. CDR3 DNA: TGCAGTGCTCGCGGGAGGACCGAGCAGTACTTC.

This clone has only one observation. The V call is TRBV4-1, the J call TRBJ2-7; 11 nucleotides align to TRBD1. The CDR3 sequence is 15 residues long. V trimming: 1 base; J trimming: 3 bases; junction bases outside the gene matches: 2. From germline, CDR1 is MGHRA and CDR2 YSYEKL. The CDR3 loop reads CASSQGDRGFYEQYF. In DNA, the CDR3 is TGCGCCAGCAGCCAAGGGGACAGGGGGTTCTACGAGCAGTACTTC.

The chain joins TRBV9 to TRBJ2-7, with a weak D call TRBD2 (6 bases). Germline V gene data show CDR1 as SGDLS and CDR2 as YYNGEE. V lost 0 bases and J lost 4, with 11 bases in between. CDR3 length: 14 residues. CDR3 loop: CASSVEVSGYEQYF. In DNA, the CDR3 is TGTGCCAGCAGCGTAGAAGTTAGCGGTTACGAGCAGTACTTC. Based on the CDR3 plus reference TRBV9 and TRBJ2-7, the full variable domain is DSGVTQTPKHLITATGQRVTLRCSPRSGDLSVYWYQQSLDQGLQFLIQYYNGEERAKGNILERFSAQQFPDLHSELNLSSLELGDSALYFCASSVEVSGYEQYFGPGTRLTVT.

The chain links TRBV7-8 to TRBJ2-7; D unclear. This CDR3 contains 14 residues. CDR1 and CDR2 from the germline V gene are SGHVS and FQNEAQ. V lost 7 bases and J 1 base, leaving 14 bases between the germline ends. The CDR3 nucleotides are TGTGCCAGCAAATCGAGAGGCTTGTCCTACGAGCAGTACTTC. Encoded protein: CASKSRGLSYEQYF.

The V call is TRBV19, the J call TRBJ2-2; a possible D gene is TRBD1 (5 bases). The V gene's germline CDR1 is LNHDA and CDR2 SQIVND (reference sequence). Trimming removed 4 bases from V and 5 bases from J, with 11 bases in between. This CDR3 spans 14 amino acids. DNA of the CDR3: TGTGCCAGTAGTAGAGCAGGGTTAACCGGGGAGCTGTTTTTT. Amino acid sequence: CASSRAGLTGELFF. The entire variable domain, with the rest obtained from reference TRBV19 and TRBJ2-2, is as follows: DGGITQSPKYLFRKEGQNVTLSCEQNLNHDAMYWYRQDPGQGLRLIYYSQIVNDFQKGDIAEGYSVSREKKESFPLTVTSAQKNPTAFYLCASSRAGLTGELFFGEGSRLTVL.

This clone was picked up a small number of times. J is TRBJ2-3 and V is TRBV5-1; 11 bases are a match to TRBD2. The CDR3 extends over 21 amino acids. CDR1 is SGHRS, CDR2 YFSETQ, per germline. J was trimmed by 0 bases and V by 4 bases; bases with no gene match: 19. The CDR3 is CASSPGLRGLAGGTSTDTQYF. The CDR3, as DNA: TGCGCCAGCAGCCCGGGACTCCGTGGGCTAGCGGGGGGAACTAGCACAGATACGCAGTATTTT.

J is TRBJ2-7 and V is TRBV27, with a tentative D call TRBD2 (5 bases). This CDR3 has 14 residues. V lost 5 bases to trimming and J lost 5 bases, with 16 bases between them. Germline V gene data show CDR1 as MNHEY and CDR2 as SMNVEV (reference sequence). The CDR3 is CASSPGVRFDEQYF. Written as DNA, the CDR3 is TGTGCCAGCAGTCCCGGGGTTCGCTTTGACGAGCAGTACTTC.

This chain's CDR3 is CASSLTENYEQYF. DNA of the CDR3: TGTGCCAGCAGTCTGACTGAAAACTACGAGCAGTACTTC. The chain carries TRBV27 and TRBJ2-7; D unclear. This CDR3 is 13 amino acids long. Per the germline V gene, CDR1 is MNHEY and CDR2 is SMNVEV (reference sequence). The V end was cut by 5 bases, the J end by 3 bases, with 11 bases between.

The chain is built from TRBV15 and TRBJ1-2; D is unresolved. Per the germline V gene, CDR1 is LNHNV and CDR2 is YYDKDF (reference sequence). V lost 0 bases and J lost 7, with 9 bases in between. The CDR3 is 13 residues long. The CDR3: CATSRDQDGGYTF. The CDR3, as DNA: TGTGCCACCAGCAGAGATCAGGATGGTGGCTACACCTTC. The full variable domain, completed using reference TRBV15 and TRBJ1-2, is DAMVIQNPRYQVTQFGKPVTLSCSQTLNHNVMYWYQQKSSQAPKLLFHYYDKDFNNEADTPDNFQSRRPNTSFCFLDIRSPGLGDTAMYLCATSRDQDGGYTFGSGTRLTVV.

V and J are TRBV11-3 and TRBJ1-2, with D unclear. In germline, CDR1 is SGHNT, CDR2 YENEEA. This CDR3 has 16 amino acids. The V and J ends lost 5 bases and 0 bases respectively, with 16 bases between them. Written as DNA, the CDR3 is TGTGCCAGCAGCCCCGAAGTAGGGCCGGCTAACTATGGCTACACCTTC. Its protein product is CASSPEVGPANYGYTF.

J is TRBJ2-5 and V is TRBV18; maybe TRBD2 (5 bases). The CDR3 extends over 19 amino acids. Looked up from germline, CDR1 is KGHSH and CDR2 is LQKENI. Trimming left V 1 base short and J 3 bases short, with 24 bases between. DNA of the CDR3: TGTGCCAGCTCACCACTCGGGATTGGACCCTTGAAGACGAAAGAGACCCAGTACTTC. This encodes CASSPLGIGPLKTKETQYF.